This is a list of T cell receptor beta chains from one sample in a study of post-analysis software for immune sequencing data. TCRdb reanalysed the PCR reads using MiXCR and keeps one entry per CDR3 protein. The repertoire holds hundreds of thousands of distinct CDR3 sequences, with approximately 53% as singletons. Sequencing was done on a sample of blood. All receptors come from a girl aged 5 to 17 with multiple sclerosis. CDR3s include the opening cysteine and the closing phenylalanine or tryptophan. Fields, in order: D gene, V gene, J gene, clone size, CDR3 DNA, CDR3 protein. The D gene is left open where the match is weak. Clone size is not always given. Where it is, it says once, few, many or a class for expanded clones.

NA	TRBV29-1	TRBJ2-7	few	TGCAGCGTACAGGCCAGTCCTTACGAGCAGTACTTC	CSVQASPYEQYF
NA	TRBV15	TRBJ1-1	NA	TGTGCCACCAGCCCTAGATTGGGGACTGAAGCTTTCTTT	CATSPRLGTEAFF
TRBD2	TRBV20-1	TRBJ2-3	NA	TGCAGTGCTAGCCCTAGCGGGAGGGGAAGCACAGATACGCAGTATTTT	CSASPSGRGSTDTQYF
TRBD1	TRBV20-1	TRBJ2-7	NA	TGCAGTGCTAGAGACGCCGGGACAGGGGACGACGAGCAGTACTTC	CSARDAGTGDDEQYF
TRBD1	TRBV5-1	TRBJ1-6	NA	TGCGCCAGCAGCTTGGGATGGACAGGGGCGGCACCCCTCCACTTT	CASSLGWTGAAPLHF
NA	TRBV29-1	TRBJ1-2	NA	TGCAGCGTTGAAGTTGAGTATCTCGGCTACACCTTC	CSVEVEYLGYTF
NA	TRBV5-1	TRBJ1-5	NA	TGCGCCAGCAGCCCCGACGTCAATCAGCCCCAGCATTTT	CASSPDVNQPQHF
TRBD1	TRBV2	TRBJ1-2	NA	TGTGCCAGCCTTAGGACAGGGGGATTAAAGGGCTACACCTTC	CASLRTGGLKGYTF
NA	TRBV29-1	TRBJ2-7	few	TGCAGCGTTAAACCAGGGGCTGTAGGCGAGCAGTACTTC	CSVKPGAVGEQYF
NA	TRBV12-3/TRBV12-4	TRBJ2-3	few	TGTGCCAGCAGCTCCGCGGGACCAGGCACAGATACGCAGTATTTT	CASSSAGPGTDTQYF
TRBD1	TRBV27	TRBJ2-1	NA	TGTGCCAGCAGCTTTTTAAGACAGGGCGAGTCCTACAATGAGCAGTTCTTC	CASSFLRQGESYNEQFF
TRBD2	TRBV20-1	TRBJ2-4	NA	TGCAGTGCTCAGCGGGGAGGGTCCAAAAACATTCAGTACTTC	CSAQRGGSKNIQYF
TRBD2	TRBV9	TRBJ2-7	once	TGTGCCAGCAGCGTAGCTCCTAGCGGGAGTGGCGAGCAGTACTTC	CASSVAPSGSGEQYF
NA	TRBV10-2	TRBJ2-7	few	TGCGCCGGCCGTCGGTTCGAGCAGTACTTC	CAGRRFEQYF
NA	TRBV29-1	TRBJ2-7	NA	TGCAGCGTTGAGCTATTTCAGGGGTCCTACGAGCAGTACTTC	CSVELFQGSYEQYF
TRBD2	TRBV20-1	TRBJ2-1	NA	TGCGGAATACTAGCGACAGAGACCTACAATGAGCAGTTCTTC	CGILATETYNEQFF
NA	TRBV30	TRBJ2-7	NA	TGTGCCTGGAGTGGGACTGGCGCTTGGGAGCAGTACTTC	CAWSGTGAWEQYF
TRBD1	TRBV4-1	TRBJ2-7	few	TGCGCCAGCAGCCCTCTCTCCGGGACAGGGGGCAGGAAGGAGCAGTACTTC	CASSPLSGTGGRKEQYF
NA	TRBV5-1	TRBJ2-1	NA	TGCGCCAGCAGCTGGGCCAGTCGCTCCTACAATGAGCAGTTCTTC	CASSWASRSYNEQFF
NA	TRBV11-2	TRBJ1-1	NA	TGTGCCAGCAGCTTAGATCTGACAGGCCGCACTGAAGCTTTCTTT	CASSLDLTGRTEAFF
TRBD1	TRBV12-5	TRBJ2-7	NA	TGTGCTAGTGGTGTCACCGGGACAGGGGGTTACGAGCAGTACTTC	CASGVTGTGGYEQYF
NA	TRBV2	TRBJ2-5	NA	TGTGCCAGCGAAGTGGGGGAGACCCAGTACTTC	CASEVGETQYF
TRBD1	TRBV4-2	TRBJ2-7	NA	TGTGCCAGCAGCCCCGTATGGGGACAGGATTTCTACGAGCAGTACTTC	CASSPVWGQDFYEQYF
TRBD1	TRBV20-1	TRBJ2-1	NA	TGCAGTGCTATGGACAGGGTAAAATACAATGAGCAGTTCTTC	CSAMDRVKYNEQFF
TRBD2	TRBV5-1	TRBJ2-3	NA	TGCGCCAGCAGCGGTGACGGGGGGGCAACAGATACGCAGTATTTT	CASSGDGGATDTQYF
TRBD2	TRBV7-2	TRBJ2-3	NA	TGTGCCAGCAGCGGACTAGCGGCCGGCACAGATACGCAGTATTTT	CASSGLAAGTDTQYF
NA	TRBV7-9	TRBJ2-1	NA	TGTGCCAGCAGCTCGGGACTGGGGGAAAGGGATGAGCAGTTCTTC	CASSSGLGERDEQFF
NA	TRBV6-5	TRBJ2-5	NA	TGTGCCAGCAGTACATTTTCAGAGGAGACCCAGTACTTC	CASSTFSEETQYF
NA	TRBV4-1	TRBJ2-7	few	TGCGCCAGCAGCCAAGATCCTAGCGACGAGCAGTACTTC	CASSQDPSDEQYF
TRBD2	TRBV10-3	TRBJ2-1	NA	TGTGCCATCAGTGGGGAGGGACTCGGAGACAATGAGCAGTTCTTC	CAISGEGLGDNEQFF
TRBD2	TRBV30	TRBJ2-5	NA	TGTGTCAGCGGGGGGGCTGTGGAGACCCAGTACTTC	CVSGGAVETQYF
NA	TRBV7-2	TRBJ2-4	NA	TGTGCCAGCGGATCGGGGGTTCGGCACATTCAGTACTTC	CASGSGVRHIQYF
NA	TRBV12-3/TRBV12-4	TRBJ1-6	NA	TGTGCCAGCAGGGGGACATTCTATAATTCACCCCTCCACTTT	CASRGTFYNSPLHF
TRBD2	TRBV10-2	TRBJ2-7	NA	TGCGCCAGCAGTGAGCCTCGGACTAGCGGGTATACCAAGAGCTCCTACGAGCAGTACTTC	CASSEPRTSGYTKSSYEQYF
NA	TRBV18	TRBJ1-2	NA	TGTGCCAGCTCACCTTCAATGATCTCCTATGGCTACACCTTC	CASSPSMISYGYTF
NA	TRBV29-1	TRBJ1-1	NA	TGCAGCGCCTACAGTCCTGAAGCTTTCTTT	CSAYSPEAFF
NA	TRBV5-1	TRBJ2-6	NA	TGCGCCAGCGGCGTGGCAGGGCTATCTGGGGCCAACGTCCTGACTTTC	CASGVAGLSGANVLTF
TRBD2	TRBV12-3/TRBV12-4	TRBJ2-1	NA	TGTGCCAGCAGCGAATCTAGCGGGAGGGTAGCTGAGCAGTTCTTC	CASSESSGRVAEQFF
NA	TRBV6-6	TRBJ1-5	few	TGTGCCAGCACCCGACAGAATAGCAATCAGCCCCAGCATTTT	CASTRQNSNQPQHF
NA	TRBV20-1	TRBJ2-3	NA	TGCAGTGCCTCAAAAGGGGTCTTGAGCACAGATACGCAGTATTTT	CSASKGVLSTDTQYF
NA	TRBV29-1	TRBJ1-1	NA	TGCAGCGTTCCAGGATTCCTGGAAGCTTTCTTT	CSVPGFLEAFF
NA	TRBV7-6	TRBJ2-6	NA	TGTGCCAGCAGCCCAGAGAGGTCCGGGGCCAACGTCCGGACTTTC	CASSPERSGANVRTF
NA	TRBV29-1	TRBJ1-5	NA	TGCAGCGTTGCCAGAAATAGCAATCAGCCCCAGCATTTT	CSVARNSNQPQHF
TRBD2	TRBV20-1	TRBJ2-4	NA	TGCAGTGCTAGAGATCGCGGACTAGCGGGAGAAAGAGGAGTAGCCAAAAACATTCAGTACTTC	CSARDRGLAGERGVAKNIQYF
NA	TRBV12-3/TRBV12-4	TRBJ2-3	NA	TGTGCCAGCAGCCGAGACGGCCTGAGCACAGATACGCAGTATTTT	CASSRDGLSTDTQYF
NA	TRBV29-1	TRBJ1-2	NA	TGCAGCTCTACAGGTCTCCATGGCTACACCTTC	CSSTGLHGYTF
NA	TRBV7-8	TRBJ2-1	NA	TGTGCCAGCAGCTTAGATATAGGTGGGAGTAGGGATGAGCAGTTCTTC	CASSLDIGGSRDEQFF
TRBD1	TRBV3-1	TRBJ1-5	NA	TGTGCCAGCAGCCCTGGGACAGGGTTGCGCAATCAGCCCCAGCATTTT	CASSPGTGLRNQPQHF
TRBD1	TRBV27	TRBJ1-2	few	TGTGCCAGCAGATTACAGGGGACCCAGGGCTATGGCTACACCTTC	CASRLQGTQGYGYTF
NA	TRBV6-5	TRBJ2-7	few	TGTGCCAGCAGTTACTCGGTCGACCGGGCCTCAATCTACGAGCAGTACTTC	CASSYSVDRASIYEQYF
TRBD1	TRBV3-1	TRBJ2-7	NA	TGTGCCAGCAGCCAAGCCGGGACAGTTGGTGGGGAGCAGTACTTC	CASSQAGTVGGEQYF
TRBD1	TRBV4-1	TRBJ2-7	NA	TGCGCCAGCAGCCAAATAGGGGACAGGTACTACGAGCAGTACTTC	CASSQIGDRYYEQYF
TRBD1	TRBV29-1	TRBJ2-1	NA	TGCAGCGTGGTCCCGGGACAGGGGGTGGGATACAATGAGCAGTTCTTC	CSVVPGQGVGYNEQFF
TRBD1	TRBV20-1	TRBJ1-2	NA	TGCAGTGCTAGAGATCAAGGCAGGGGGAGCAATGGCTACACCTTC	CSARDQGRGSNGYTF
NA	TRBV20-1	TRBJ2-1	NA	TGCAGTGCTAGAGATTACAAGAACCTGTACAATGAGCAGTTCTTC	CSARDYKNLYNEQFF
TRBD1	TRBV10-3	TRBJ2-6	NA	TGTGCCATCAGTGCGGACAGGTTACTCTCTGGGGCCAACGTCCTGACTTTC	CAISADRLLSGANVLTF